Listed below are T cell receptor beta chains from one sample, sequenced in a study of blood T cell repertoires in COVID-19. Data came from immunoSEQ multiplex PCR; TCRdb stores just in-frame clones and leaves some out. The sample contains over 150,000 clones, approximately 80% of which appear only once. Input material: peripheral blood. These receptors were obtained from a human donor in a cohort sampled during active COVID-19. Each CDR3 is given with its conserved first and last residue. A D gene is named only where the DNA matches it firmly. Size is stated for part of the rows, as once, few or many counts, or as a class when the clone is expanded.

size,D,J,V,CDR3,DNA
few,NA,TRBJ1-2,TRBV18,CASSPPDSRGYTF,TGTGCCAGCTCACCACCTGACTCGCGGGGCTACACCTTC
few,NA,TRBJ1-2,TRBV27,CASSLRGRDYGYTF,TGTGCCAGCAGTTTAAGGGGCAGGGACTATGGCTACACCTTC
NA,NA,TRBJ1-5,TRBV5-3,CARRTPTAGMGNQPQHF,TGTGCCAGAAGGACCCCTACCGCAGGGATGGGCAATCAGCCCCAGCATTTT
once,TRBD2,TRBJ2-1,TRBV4-2,CASSQDLGTSGEQFF,TGTGCCAGCAGCCAAGATCTGGGAACTAGCGGTGAGCAGTTCTTC
NA,NA,TRBJ1-1,TRBV29-1,CSARAGNTEAFF,TGCAGCGCAAGAGCAGGGAACACTGAAGCTTTCTTT
NA,NA,TRBJ1-6,TRBV10-2,CASRQAGDNSPLHF,TGCGCCAGCAGGCAGGCCGGGGATAATTCACCCCTCCACTTT
NA,TRBD1,TRBJ2-7,TRBV5-6,CASSYGTGGYEQYF,TGTGCCAGCAGCTATGGGACAGGGGGCTACGAGCAGTACTTC
NA,TRBD1,TRBJ1-4,TRBV11-2,CASRRPGQTNEKLFF,TGTGCCAGCCGCCGCCCGGGACAGACTAATGAAAAACTGTTTTTT
NA,NA,TRBJ1-2,TRBV29-1,CSVDGVGDGYTF,TGCAGCGTTGACGGGGTTGGGGATGGCTACACCTTC
few,TRBD1,TRBJ1-4,TRBV2,CASSPQGANNEKLFF,TGTGCCAGCAGCCCACAGGGGGCTAACAATGAAAAACTGTTTTTT
NA,TRBD2,TRBJ2-5,TRBV3-1/TRBV3-2,CASSRYRDPGGETQYF,TGTGCCAGCAGCCGATACCGGGACCCGGGAGGGGAGACCCAGTACTTC
NA,NA,TRBJ2-7,TRBV29-1,CSVEDRRTYEQYF,TGCAGCGTTGAAGATCGTAGAACCTACGAGCAGTACTTC
NA,NA,TRBJ1-1,TRBV9,CASSAGITPEAFF,TGTGCCAGCAGCGCCGGGATCACTCCTGAAGCTTTCTTT
NA,TRBD1,TRBJ2-3,TRBV7-9,CASTTAGQGWDTQYF,TGTGCCAGCACCACGGCGGGACAGGGCTGGGATACGCAGTATTTT
NA,NA,TRBJ2-1,TRBV5-4,CASSLVPGGYEQFF,TGTGCCAGCAGCTTGGTACCAGGGGGGTATGAGCAGTTCTTC
NA,TRBD2,TRBJ2-1,TRBV4-1,CASSQDRTSGGDNEQFF,TGCGCCAGCAGCCAAGATAGGACTAGCGGGGGGGACAATGAGCAGTTCTTC
NA,NA,TRBJ1-4,TRBV1,CTSSQGRGEKLFF,TGCACCAGCAGCCAAGGCCGGGGGGAAAAACTGTTTTTT
NA,NA,TRBJ1-6,TRBV5-5,CASSLETDYNSPLHF,TGTGCCAGCAGCTTGGAAACTGACTATAATTCACCCCTCCACTTT
NA,NA,TRBJ2-3,TRBV11-2,CASSHRVYTDTQYF,TGTGCCAGCAGCCACAGGGTCTACACAGATACGCAGTATTTT
NA,TRBD1,TRBJ2-7,TRBV4-1,CASSTWTGGSSYEQYF,TGCGCCAGCAGCACATGGACAGGGGGGAGCTCCTACGAGCAGTACTTC
once,TRBD2,TRBJ2-3,TRBV6-6,CASSRLAGNTDTQYF,TGTGCCAGCAGTAGACTAGCGGGGAATACAGATACGCAGTATTTT
NA,TRBD2,TRBJ2-3,TRBV9,CASSVGVAGGPQDTQYF,TGTGCCAGCAGCGTAGGCGTAGCGGGGGGCCCTCAGGATACGCAGTATTTT
few,NA,TRBJ1-1,TRBV20-1,CSARQGTEAFF,TGCAGTGCTAGACAGGGCACTGAAGCTTTCTTT
NA,NA,TRBJ2-3,TRBV9,CASSVEGSVDTQYF,TGTGCCAGCAGCGTAGAGGGTAGCGTCGATACGCAGTATTTT
NA,NA,TRBJ2-7,TRBV18,CASSPPSSYEQYF,TGTGCCAGCTCACCACCGAGCTCCTACGAGCAGTACTTC
NA,NA,TRBJ1-1,TRBV3-1/TRBV3-2,CASSQEALATAFF,TGTGCCAGCAGCCAAGAAGCGCTCGCGACAGCTTTCTTT
once,NA,TRBJ2-7,TRBV7-2,CASSYDRTILEQYF,TGTGCCAGCAGCTACGACAGGACAATCCTCGAGCAGTACTTC
NA,NA,TRBJ2-7,TRBV5-4,CASSALGSSYEQYF,TGTGCCAGCAGCGCCCTCGGGAGCTCCTACGAGCAGTACTTC
NA,NA,TRBJ2-7,TRBV10-2,CASSETGRMPLYEQYF,TGCGCCAGCAGTGAGACAGGCCGGATGCCCCTCTACGAGCAGTACTTC
NA,TRBD1,TRBJ2-7,TRBV29-1,CSVGGVWQGATYEQYF,TGCAGCGTCGGGGGCGTTTGGCAGGGGGCTACCTACGAGCAGTACTTC
NA,NA,TRBJ2-7,TRBV7-2,CASSLAPSHEQYF,TGTGCCAGCAGCTTAGCTCCCTCCCACGAGCAGTACTTC
NA,NA,TRBJ1-4,TRBV5-1,CASSPTGKDNEKLFF,TGCGCCAGCAGTCCTACAGGAAAGGATAATGAAAAACTGTTTTTT
NA,NA,TRBJ2-7,TRBV19,CASSIFHRDYEQYF,TGTGCCAGTAGTATTTTTCACCGGGACTACGAGCAGTACTTC
NA,NA,TRBJ1-5,TRBV6-5,CASSQARTSNQPQHF,TGTGCCAGCAGTCAGGCGAGAACCTCTAATCAGCCCCAGCATTTT
NA,TRBD2,TRBJ2-5,TRBV7-7,CASSPSPGGPYQETQYF,TGTGCCAGCAGCCCCTCGCCGGGGGGTCCGTACCAAGAGACCCAGTACTTC
NA,NA,TRBJ2-1,TRBV15,CATSSGSYNEQFF,TGTGCCACCAGCAGCGGGAGTTACAATGAGCAGTTCTTC
NA,NA,TRBJ2-1,TRBV3-1/TRBV3-2,CASSQGGRGALYNEQFF,TGTGCCAGCAGCCAAGGGGGTCGGGGGGCTCTGTACAATGAGCAGTTCTTC
once,NA,TRBJ1-1,TRBV6-5,CASTGGQMNTEAFF,TGTGCCAGCACCGGCGGACAGATGAACACTGAAGCTTTCTTT
once,NA,TRBJ1-2,TRBV5-1,CASSLAMGREGYNYGYTF,TGCGCCAGCAGCTTGGCCATGGGGCGCGAAGGGTATAACTATGGCTACACCTTC
NA,NA,TRBJ1-3,TRBV4-1,CASSPRGVSGNTIYF,TGCGCCAGCAGCCCTCGAGGTGTCTCTGGAAACACCATATATTTT
NA,NA,TRBJ2-7,TRBV6-1,CASSERGYEQYF,TGTGCCAGCAGTGAACGAGGCTACGAGCAGTACTTC
few,TRBD1,TRBJ2-7,TRBV6-5,CASLGQGEVGEQYF,TGTGCCAGCTTGGGACAGGGGGAGGTCGGCGAGCAGTACTTC
NA,TRBD2,TRBJ2-2,TRBV9,CASSTSTRTSGENTGELFF,TGTGCCAGCAGCACCAGTACCCGGACTAGCGGCGAGAACACCGGGGAGCTGTTTTTT
NA,NA,TRBJ1-1,TRBV7-6,CASSLQTDAKTEAFF,TGTGCCAGCAGCCTCCAGACTGACGCGAAAACTGAAGCTTTCTTT